A single sample is the source of the 7 T cell receptor beta chains below, sequenced in a study of CD8 T cells in Susac syndrome. The authors reverse transcribed roughly 0.45 to 1 ug RNA with random hexamers. TCRdb re-called the immunoSEQ multiplex PCR reads with MiXCR, one entry per CDR3 protein. The sample records about 120,000 distinct CDR3 sequences, 90% to 95% being singletons. The sequenced material came from CD8+ T cells from PBMCs. All receptors derive from a human donor with Susac syndrome.

The chain carries TRBV4-1 and TRBJ2-7; 8 nucleotides agree with TRBD1. Trimming removed 3 bases from V and 0 bases from J; junction bases left unmatched: 7. The germline V gene has CDR1 MGHRA and CDR2 YSYEKL. The CDR3 length is 16 residues. CDR3 nucleotides: TGCGCCAGCAGCCAGTCAGACAGGGGCTACTCCTACGAGCAGTACTTC. Residues: CASSQSDRGYSYEQYF.

The chain joins TRBV11-2 to TRBJ2-7; a weak D match, TRBD1 (6 bases). CDR3 size: 12 residues. Germline values: CDR1 SGHAT, CDR2 FQNNGV. With 6 bases removed from V and 3 bases from J, the gap between germline ends came to 9 bases. CDR3 protein: CASRQGSYEQYF. The CDR3 DNA reads TGTGCCAGCAGACAGGGAAGCTACGAGCAGTACTTC.

This clonotype was seen a few times. V is TRBV5-6 and J is TRBJ2-5, with a possible D match to TRBD2 (6 bases). V was pared by 3 bases and J by 3 bases, with 6 bases between. This CDR3 is 12 amino acids long. From germline, CDR1 is SGHDT and CDR2 YYEEEE. CDR3 DNA: TGTGCCAGCAGCTGGGAGGAAGAGACCCAGTACTTC. Translating gives CASSWEEETQYF. Together with reference TRBV5-6 and TRBJ2-5, the CDR3 gives the full variable domain: DAGVTQSPTHLIKTRGQQVTLRCSPKSGHDTVSWYQQALGQGPQFIFQYYEEEERQRGNFPDRFSGHQFPNYSSELNVNALLLGDSALYLCASSWEEETQYFGPGTRLLVL.

The rearrangement joins TRBV27 to TRBJ2-7; D remains ambiguous. Between the trimmed V and J ends, which lost 2 bases and 3 bases, there was a span of 8 bases. The CDR3 runs to 13 residues. Germline V lookup: CDR1 MNHEY, CDR2 SMNVEV (reference sequence). CDR3 DNA: TGTGCCAGCAGTTTAAACAGCTTCTACGAGCAGTACTTC. It yields the protein CASSLNSFYEQYF.

This chain joins TRBV5-6 and TRBJ2-7, with 7 bases aligning to TRBD1. The CDR3 spans 16 residues. V lost 4 bases to trimming and J lost 3 bases; unmatched junction nucleotides: 13. Germline lookup yields CDR1 SGHDT and CDR2 YYEEEE. The CDR3 loop reads CASSRPGTEEFYEQYF. The CDR3 coding sequence is TGTGCCAGCAGCCGACCCGGGACAGAGGAATTCTACGAGCAGTACTTC.

The chain employs TRBV13 and TRBJ2-1; 11 positions match TRBD2. Trimming took 5 bases from V and 4 from J; bases not matched to a gene: 7. The CDR3 is 16 amino acids. The germline gives CDR1 PRHDT, CDR2 FYEKMQ (reference sequence). The CDR3 bases are TGTGCCAGCAGCGCAATAACTAGCGGGGGTTACAATGAGCAGTTCTTC. Translating gives CASSAITSGGYNEQFF.

The J gene is TRBJ2-1, the V gene TRBV19; perhaps TRBD1 as D (5 bases). Trimming pared 5 bases from V and 9 bases from J, leaving 11 bases between. The germline CDR1 and CDR2 sequences are LNHDA and SQIVND (reference sequence). CDR3 length: 12 residues. DNA for the CDR3: TGTGCCAGTAGTGGGGCAGGACGTGAGCAGTTCTTC. Residues: CASSGAGREQFF.